This TCR beta chain was identified in a study of CD8 T cells in ankylosing spondylitis. This clonotype was observed many times. The antigen remains unidentified. Study outcomes and limitations: Significant enrichment of disease-linked clones was reportedly seen in matched ankylosing spondylitis synovial fluid.

TCRdb passed the 5' RACE reads through MiXCR, listing each CDR3 protein once. Seen here are over 100,000 distinct CDR3 sequences, 11% observed once, and the top ten hold roughly 4.5%. V lost 3 bases and J lost 3; bases outside the gene matches: 8. The CDR3 loop spans 14 amino acids. Germline V gene sequence: CDR1 DFQATT, CDR2 SNEGSKA (reference sequence). Sequences were obtained from blood, either unsorted or a sorted T cell fraction (not recorded which). The sequence was collected from a female donor with ankylosing spondylitis or in good health (not recorded which). The chain recombines TRBV20-1 with TRBJ2-7; 7 positions match TRBD1. This CDR3 is CSARWSWTGYEQYF. CDR3 sequence (DNA): TGCAGTGCTAGGTGGTCGTGGACAGGCTACGAGCAGTACTTC.